This entry lists 11 T cell receptor beta chains sequenced from one sample in a study of shared clonotypes between healthy human individuals. Using immunoSEQ multiplex PCR, the repertoire was profiled, and TCRdb retains in-frame clones only, with some absent. The sample lists about 1.1 million clones, 70% to 80% occurring once. The sample comprised memory CD4+ T cells from PBMCs. The subset was: CD45RA-negative fraction. The receptor source for this set is a man aged 18 to 29 in good health. Some clones in this sample may be carry-over from other donors' samples.

The chain carries TRBV2 and TRBJ2-7, with D uncertain. Germline V gives CDR1 SNHLY, CDR2 FYNNEI. Trimming removed 7 bases from V and 6 bases from J, with 10 bases in between. The CDR3 length is 11 residues. The CDR3 bases are TGTGCCAGCAACTTTGGCGTCGAGCAGTACTTC. Translation: CASNFGVEQYF.

The rearrangement uses TRBV27 and TRBJ1-1; the D gene is possibly TRBD1 (6 bases). The CDR3 runs to 18 residues. Per germline, CDR1 MNHEY and CDR2 SMNVEV (reference sequence). V was cut by 0 bases and J by 0 bases, with 17 bases left in between. The DNA for the CDR3 is TGTGCCAGCAGTTTATCAATTACGTGGGGGCGCCTGAACACTGAAGCTTTCTTT. Its protein product is CASSLSITWGRLNTEAFF.

The chain carries TRBV5-6 and TRBJ1-4; D call uncertain. The CDR3 contains 15 residues. Germline-derived CDR1 and CDR2 are SGHDT and YYEEEE. Trimming shortened V by 3 bases and J by 2 bases, and 11 bases separated the two germline ends. CDR3 sequence reads: CASSSQMGTNEKLFF. The CDR3 nucleotides are TGTGCCAGCAGCTCCCAGATGGGGACTAATGAAAAACTGTTTTTT.

The chain joins TRBV5-1 to TRBJ2-7; TRBD2 might be the D (6 bases). Germline lookup yields CDR1 SGHRS and CDR2 YFSETQ. The CDR3 loop spans 14 amino acids. V lost 0 bases, J lost 6 bases, and 13 bases lay in between. CDR3 sequence reads: CASSLVSGRSEQYF. CDR3 coding DNA: TGCGCCAGCAGCTTGGTATCAGGGAGGTCCGAGCAGTACTTC.

This chain links TRBV11-2 with TRBJ2-3; maybe TRBD2 (5 bases). V was pared by 7 bases and J by 4 bases, with 15 bases between. The germline V gene encodes CDR1 SGHAT and CDR2 FQNNGV. This CDR3 is 14 amino acids long. The CDR3 protein is CASTRARASDTQYF. CDR3 in DNA: TGTGCCAGCACGCGGGCCCGGGCTTCAGATACGCAGTATTTT.

The chain carries TRBV5-1 and TRBJ2-7, with TRBD2 identical over 7 bases. The V segment lost 0 bases and the J segment 3 bases; nucleotides outside the gene matches: 3. Germline CDR1 is SGHRS and CDR2 is YFSETQ. This CDR3 contains 14 residues. For the CDR3, the DNA is TGCGCCAGCAGCTTGGGACTAGCCCTCTACGAGCAGTACTTC. The encoded protein is CASSLGLALYEQYF. Combining the CDR3 with reference TRBV5-1 and TRBJ2-7 gives the whole variable domain KAGVTQTPRYLIKTRGQQVTLSCSPISGHRSVSWYQQTPGQGLQFLFEYFSETQRNKGNFPGRFSGRQFSNSRSEMNVSTLELGDSALYLCASSLGLALYEQYFGPGTRLTVT.

This sequence joins TRBV5-1 and TRBJ2-5; unclear D gene. Per the germline V gene, CDR1 is SGHRS and CDR2 is YFSETQ. The CDR3 is 13 residues long. V was clipped by 4 bases and J by 5 bases, with 12 bases between them. The chain's CDR3 is CASSTYRLETQYF. The DNA for the CDR3 is TGCGCCAGCAGCACCTATCGTCTTGAGACCCAGTACTTC.

A few counts support this clone. The V and J genes are TRBV27 and TRBJ1-2, with unresolved D. In germline, CDR1 is MNHEY, CDR2 SMNVEV (reference sequence). Deletions cut 3 bases from V and 4 bases from J, with 9 bases between. The CDR3 spans 13 residues. For the CDR3, the DNA is TGTGCCAGCAGTTTTGGGGAGGGCTATGGCTACACCTTC. Translating gives CASSFGEGYGYTF.

This clone came up a few times. This chain connects TRBV29-1 to TRBJ2-3, with D unresolved. This CDR3 comprises 12 residues. V was trimmed by 6 bases and J by 6 bases, leaving 13 bases between them. Germline V gene data show CDR1 as SQVTM and CDR2 as ANQGSEA. The CDR3 reads CSVALPGDTQYF. CDR3 DNA sequence: TGCAGCGTCGCGCTCCCCGGCGATACGCAGTATTTT.

This CDR3 is CASIREVSTEAFF. The DNA of the CDR3 is TGTGCCAGCATAAGGGAAGTAAGCACTGAAGCTTTCTTT. V and J are TRBV6-1 and TRBJ1-1; no definite D call. There are 13 residues in the CDR3. V lost 7 bases to trimming and J lost 4 bases, with 13 bases between them. Per the germline V gene, CDR1 is MNHNS and CDR2 is SASEGT.

The rearrangement joins TRBV7-2 to TRBJ2-3, with D perhaps assigned TRBD1 or TRBD2 (6 bases each). The CDR3 is 15 residues long. CDR1 SGHTA and CDR2 FQGNSA come from the germline V gene. V was trimmed by 1 base and J by 6 bases, leaving 14 bases between them. The CDR3 DNA sequence: TGTGCCAGCAGCTTAGGACTCACAGGGAGGGATACGCAGTATTTT. Translating it yields CASSLGLTGRDTQYF.